The 26 T cell receptor beta chains reported below all come from one sample, sequenced in a study of T cell responses to AZD1222 COVID-19 vaccine. Here immunoSEQ multiplex PCR was the method, and the copy in TCRdb shows in-frame clones only, minus some. The data hold roughly 130,000 clones, with 88% observed a single time. This specimen was peripheral blood, taken on day 0 of AZD1222 vaccination. Every receptor here comes from an adult in good health.

The chain uses TRBV28 and TRBJ1-1, with D uncertain. The CDR3 spans 13 residues. Germline values: CDR1 MDHEN, CDR2 SYDVKM. V was shortened by 4 bases and J by 6 bases, with 12 bases between the two germline ends. DNA of the CDR3: TGTGCCAGCAGTTCTCCGGGTACGGCTGAAGCTTTCTTT. Translated: CASSSPGTAEAFF. The full variable domain, rest sourced from reference TRBV28 and TRBJ1-1, is DVKVTQSSRYLVKRTGEKVFLECVQDMDHENMFWYRQDPGLGLRLIYFSYDVKMKEKGDIPEGYSVSREKKERFSLILESASTNQTSMYLCASSSPGTAEAFFGQGTRLTVV.

This clone was detected only once. The chain carries TRBV19 and TRBJ1-4; 7 bases align to TRBD1. CDR1 and CDR2 (germline): LNHDA, SQIVND (reference sequence). Trimming at V came to 5 bases and at J to 4 bases, leaving 10 bases not matched to a gene. This CDR3 is 16 amino acids long. The CDR3 region is CASSLASTGNNEKLFF. The CDR3 nucleotides are TGTGCCAGTAGTCTCGCCTCGACAGGGAATAATGAAAAACTGTTTTTT.

The rearrangement links TRBV4-1 to TRBJ1-1; no firm D call. The ends were cut back, 5 bases at V and 1 base at J, with 5 bases in the middle. CDR3 length equals 12 residues. Germline V gives CDR1 MGHRA, CDR2 YSYEKL. The CDR3 loop is CASSSKNTEAFF. CDR3 nucleotides: TGCGCCAGCAGCTCCAAGAACACTGAAGCTTTCTTT.

The rearrangement uses TRBV19 and TRBJ2-7; perhaps D is TRBD1 or TRBD2 (5 bases each). The CDR3 covers 16 residues. Trimming took off 5 bases at V and 2 bases at J, with 19 bases between the two ends. Germline V gives CDR1 LNHDA, CDR2 SQIVND (reference sequence). CDR3 residues: CASSLQTGTPTYEQYF. In DNA form, the CDR3 reads TGTGCCAGTAGTCTTCAGACCGGGACCCCGACCTACGAGCAGTACTTC.

CDR3 sequence (DNA): TGTGCCAGCAGCTTACAGGGTTACAATCAGCCCCAGCATTTT. It encodes CASSLQGYNQPQHF. The V gene is TRBV7-8, the J gene TRBJ1-5, with TRBD1 as a possible D gene (5 bases). The CDR3 totals 14 residues. V was clipped by 2 bases and J by 3 bases, with 8 bases between them. Germline V lookup: CDR1 SGHVS, CDR2 FQNEAQ.

The gene calls are TRBV6-5 and TRBJ1-2, with TRBD1 matching over 10 bases. Trimming cost V 6 bases and J 3 bases; bases outside gene matches: 7. CDR1 and CDR2 from the germline V gene are MNHEY and SVGAGI. The CDR3 is made up of 15 amino acids. Here the CDR3 DNA reads TGTGCCAGCAGACCCCTGACAGGGGGCGACTATGGCTACACCTTC. Residues: CASRPLTGGDYGYTF.

Points on this clone: One end of the junction is discordant with germline, which a read error may explain. Written as DNA, the CDR3 is TGTGCCGTCAGGAGCGGACAGGACGCAACTAATGAAAAACTGTTTTTT. Translation gives CAVRSGQDATNEKLFF. This chain connects TRBV10-3 to TRBJ1-4; 7 bases align to TRBD1. This CDR3 has 16 amino acids. Germline lookup yields CDR1 ENHRY and CDR2 SYGVKD.

This chain joins TRBV11-2 and TRBJ2-1; 7 nucleotides match TRBD2. J gave up 8 bases and V 5 bases, and 9 bases lay outside the gene matches. Germline lookup yields CDR1 SGHAT and CDR2 FQNNGV. The CDR3 consists of 14 residues. The CDR3 DNA sequence: TGTGCCAGCAGCATAGGGGAGGGGCCGTATGAGCAGTTCTTC. Amino acids: CASSIGEGPYEQFF.

The V and J genes are TRBV6-5 and TRBJ1-2, with 7 positions matching TRBD1. The CDR3 runs to 15 residues. Per germline, CDR1 MNHEY and CDR2 SVGAGI. V dropped 6 bases and J dropped 1; count of bases not matched to a gene: 8. The CDR3 nucleotides are TGTGCCAGCAGCCCCGGGACAGCAAGTAACTATGGCTACACCTTC. It codes for CASSPGTASNYGYTF.

V gene TRBV6-1 combines with J gene TRBJ1-1; D gene ambiguous. Germline CDR1 and CDR2: MNHNS and SASEGT. V lost 7 bases to trimming and J lost 3 bases, with 18 bases between them. CDR3 length equals 15 residues. The DNA of the CDR3 is TGTGCCAGCACTCATCCTGGGCGGAATGACACTGAAGCTTTCTTT. This encodes CASTHPGRNDTEAFF.

J is TRBJ2-1 and V is TRBV4-1, with 10 bases aligning to TRBD2. The V gene end was trimmed by 1 base and the J gene end by 6 bases; junction bases not matched to a gene: 9. The CDR3 is made up of 17 amino acids. Germline CDR1 and CDR2: MGHRA and YSYEKL. This CDR3 is CASSQASSGGAFNEQFF. In DNA, the CDR3 is TGCGCCAGCAGCCAAGCGTCTAGCGGGGGAGCCTTCAATGAGCAGTTCTTC.

The J gene is TRBJ2-4, the V gene TRBV4-1; no definite D call. CDR1 and CDR2 from the germline V gene are MGHRA and YSYEKL. This CDR3 contains 17 residues. With 4 bases removed from V and 0 bases from J, the gap between germline ends came to 16 bases. The CDR3 DNA reads as TGCGCCAGCAGCCCCCCTTCCGTGAGTGGAGCCAAAAACATTCAGTACTTC. This gives the protein CASSPPSVSGAKNIQYF.

This sequence joins TRBV13 and TRBJ2-7; 9 positions match TRBD1. The CDR3 sequence is 13 residues long. In germline, CDR1 is PRHDT, CDR2 FYEKMQ (reference sequence). V gave up 7 bases and J gave up 2 bases; unmatched junction bases: 3. CDR3 protein: CASKTGGTYEQYF. DNA for the CDR3: TGTGCCAGCAAGACAGGGGGTACCTACGAGCAGTACTTC.

The chain has TRBV5-1 and TRBJ2-1, with 15 bases fitting TRBD2. J lost 0 bases, V lost 2 bases, and 9 bases had no gene match. There are 20 residues in the CDR3. Germline V gene data show CDR1 as SGHRS and CDR2 as YFSETQ. CDR3 bases: TGCGCCAGCAGCTTTTCCCCGGGACTAGCGGGAGGTGGCTCCTACAATGAGCAGTTCTTC. This sequence encodes CASSFSPGLAGGGSYNEQFF.

The chain couples TRBV6-4 to TRBJ1-2; tentatively, D is TRBD1 (5 bases). Germline loops: CDR1 MRHNA, CDR2 SNTAGT. The CDR3 contains 15 residues. Trimming took off 0 bases at V and 0 bases at J, with 8 bases between the two ends. The CDR3: CASSDSGGSNYGYTF. The CDR3 DNA is TGTGCCAGCAGTGACTCGGGGGGTTCTAACTATGGCTACACCTTC.

This clone is a singleton in its sample. The genes are TRBV11-2 and TRBJ1-4; D is uncertain. Trimming pared 0 bases from V and 7 bases from J, leaving 12 bases between. The CDR3 loop spans 15 amino acids. Germline assignment: CDR1 SGHAT and CDR2 FQNNGV. The CDR3 sequence: CASSLDEWASEKLFF. The CDR3 DNA follows: TGTGCCAGCAGCTTAGATGAATGGGCTAGTGAAAAACTGTTTTTT.

This clone was recorded once. The chain employs TRBV2 and TRBJ2-7; 8 nucleotides match TRBD1. Germline assignment: CDR1 SNHLY and CDR2 FYNNEI. This CDR3 contains 15 residues. The J segment lost 6 bases and the V segment lost 4 bases, leaving 11 bases of the junction unmatched. CDR3 in DNA: TGTGCCAGCAGTGGCGTAAGACAGGGGTCTTCCGAGCAGTACTTC. Translation gives CASSGVRQGSSEQYF.

As regards this clone: Other DNA variants within this sample encode the same CDR3. The chain combines TRBV5-1 with TRBJ2-7, with 8 bases lining up with TRBD2. V lost 3 bases, J lost 4 bases, and 6 bases stayed unmatched. This CDR3 contains 14 residues. Per germline, CDR1 SGHRS and CDR2 YFSETQ. CDR3 loop: CASSSSGGAYEQYF. The CDR3 DNA sequence: TGCGCCAGCAGCTCCTCGGGAGGGGCGTACGAGCAGTACTTC.

The rearrangement uses TRBV7-9 and TRBJ1-1; tentative D call: TRBD1 (5 bases). The CDR3 has 17 residues. Germline V gene sequence: CDR1 SEHNR, CDR2 FQNEAQ (reference sequence). V lost 5 bases, J lost 1 base, and 20 bases lay in between. The CDR3 sequence: CASSPRGVAAENTEAFF. CDR3 bases: TGTGCCAGCAGCCCGAGGGGTGTGGCGGCTGAGAACACTGAAGCTTTCTTT.

The rearrangement joins TRBV6-5 to TRBJ1-2; 11 bases are shared with TRBD1. With V trimmed by 5 bases and J by 3 bases, 5 bases remained unmatched. Germline V gives CDR1 MNHEY, CDR2 SVGAGI. The CDR3 totals 15 residues. The CDR3, as DNA: TGTGCCAGCAGTCTCGGACAGGGGGCCTACTATGGCTACACCTTC. It is translated as CASSLGQGAYYGYTF.

V and J are TRBV9 and TRBJ1-2, with D maybe TRBD1 (6 bases). Germline loops: CDR1 SGDLS, CDR2 YYNGEE. This CDR3 is built from 17 residues. The V end lost 0 bases, the J end lost 6 bases, and 21 bases lay between the germline ends. The CDR3 sequence: CASSVGRGGPLRDGYTF. DNA of the CDR3: TGTGCCAGCAGCGTAGGAAGGGGGGGTCCCCTCCGTGATGGCTACACCTTC.

V is TRBV7-9 and J is TRBJ2-3, with D perhaps TRBD2 (6 bases). Between the trimmed V and J ends, which lost 1 base and 0 bases, there was a span of 8 bases. CDR3 length: 15 amino acids. The germline V gene encodes CDR1 SEHNR and CDR2 FQNEAQ (reference sequence). In DNA, the CDR3 is TGTGCCAGCAGCTTAGGACTAGAGAGCACAGATACGCAGTATTTT. Protein product: CASSLGLESTDTQYF.

The V gene is TRBV19, the J gene TRBJ2-5, with 8 bases lining up with TRBD1. The CDR3 is 13 residues long. With 6 bases clipped from V and 1 base from J, the junction kept 1 base outside the gene matches. Germline V lookup: CDR1 LNHDA, CDR2 SQIVND (reference sequence). The CDR3 sequence is CASSGQGQETQYF. CDR3 in DNA: TGTGCCAGTAGCGGACAGGGCCAAGAGACCCAGTACTTC.

The rearrangement uses TRBV4-1 and TRBJ1-3; TRBD1 is a possible D gene (5 bases). This CDR3 spans 16 amino acids. Germline assignment: CDR1 MGHRA and CDR2 YSYEKL. Trimming took off 0 bases at V and 6 bases at J, with 15 bases between the two ends. The DNA for the CDR3 is TGCGCCAGCAGCCAAGAAATTGAACAGGAGGAAAACACCATATATTTT. Its translation: CASSQEIEQEENTIYF.

The chain couples TRBV27 to TRBJ1-2; D not certain. There are 14 residues in the CDR3. The ends were cut back, 3 bases at V and 2 bases at J, with 10 bases in the middle. CDR1 is MNHEY, CDR2 SMNVEV, per germline (reference sequence). CDR3 coding DNA: TGTGCCAGCAGTTTTAGTCCCAAGAACTATGGCTACACCTTC. Translation gives CASSFSPKNYGYTF.

The chain employs TRBV6-2 or TRBV6-3 and TRBJ2-7; 9 bases line up with TRBD1. V lost 6 bases, J lost 2 bases, and 8 bases stayed unmatched. This CDR3 is built from 15 residues. Germline V lookup: CDR1 MNHEY, CDR2 SVGEGT. In nucleotides, the CDR3 is TGTGCCAGCAGCCCTGAAGGGACAGGGACCTACGAGCAGTACTTC. Translation gives CASSPEGTGTYEQYF.